Listed below are T cell receptor beta chains from one sample, sequenced in a study of identical twins. One entry per CDR3 protein, called by TCRdb with MiXCR from the 5' RACE reads. The sample carries a few hundred thousand distinct CDR3 sequences, roughly an eighth recorded once. These data were also filed under a second study, of yellow fever vaccine responses in identical twins.

Sequenced: CD4+ T cells sorted from blood. These TCRs come from a woman aged 18-30 years in good health. Both conserved end residues are part of each CDR3. Each record gives: J gene, V gene, clone size, D gene, CDR3 DNA, CDR3 protein. The D gene is left open where the match is weak. Rows give clone size only sometimes, using once, few, many, or a class for an expanded clone.

TRBJ1-2	TRBV10-3	few	-	TGTGCCACCCAGACCCGCGAGGGCTATGGCTACACCTTC	CATQTREGYGYTF
TRBJ2-7	TRBV20-1	-	TRBD2	TGCAGTGCTAGAAAGGCCGGACTAGCGGGAGGGCCTTACGAGCAGTACTTC	CSARKAGLAGGPYEQYF
TRBJ2-7	TRBV27	-	TRBD1	TGCACCAGCAGTCGAACCAGGGGGTCCTACGAGCAGTACTTC	CTSSRTRGSYEQYF
TRBJ2-3	TRBV3-1	-	-	TGTGCCAGCAGCCAATCAAGGGCGGGGAGCACAGATACGCAGTATTTT	CASSQSRAGSTDTQYF
TRBJ2-3	TRBV9	few	-	TGTGCCAGCAGCGTAGACTACAGAACCACAGATACGCAGTATTTT	CASSVDYRTTDTQYF
TRBJ2-1	TRBV20-1	-	-	TGCAGTGCTAGAGTACAACTCAACGATGAGCAGTTCTTC	CSARVQLNDEQFF
TRBJ2-7	TRBV21-1	many	-	TGTGCCAGCAGCAAAGGACAGGGGGAGTCCTACGAGCAGTACTTC	CASSKGQGESYEQYF
TRBJ2-4	TRBV12-3/TRBV12-4	once	TRBD2	TGTGCCAGCTGTTTAGTCCCGAGACTAGCGGGAGGGCCCGGAAACATTCAGTACTTC	CASCLVPRLAGGPGNIQYF
TRBJ2-1	TRBV20-1	-	-	TGCAGTGCTAGAGGACCGGTCTACAATGAGCAGTTCTTC	CSARGPVYNEQFF
TRBJ1-3	TRBV5-4	-	-	TGTGCCAGCAGCCCTGGGGGTCAAGGTGGAAACACCATATATTTT	CASSPGGQGGNTIYF